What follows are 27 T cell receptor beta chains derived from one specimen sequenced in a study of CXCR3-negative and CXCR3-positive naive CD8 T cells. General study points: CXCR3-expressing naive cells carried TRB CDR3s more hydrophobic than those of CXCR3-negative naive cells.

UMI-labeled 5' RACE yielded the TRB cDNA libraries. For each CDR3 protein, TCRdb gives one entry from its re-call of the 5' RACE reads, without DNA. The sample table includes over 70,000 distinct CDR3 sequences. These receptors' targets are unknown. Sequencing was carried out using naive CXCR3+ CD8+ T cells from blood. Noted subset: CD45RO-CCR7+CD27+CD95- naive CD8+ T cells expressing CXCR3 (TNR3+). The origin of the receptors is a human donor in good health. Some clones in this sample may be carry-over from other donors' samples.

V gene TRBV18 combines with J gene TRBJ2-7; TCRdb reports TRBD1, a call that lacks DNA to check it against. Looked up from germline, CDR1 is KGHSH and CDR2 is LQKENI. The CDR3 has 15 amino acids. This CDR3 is CASSPDEGGAYEQYF.

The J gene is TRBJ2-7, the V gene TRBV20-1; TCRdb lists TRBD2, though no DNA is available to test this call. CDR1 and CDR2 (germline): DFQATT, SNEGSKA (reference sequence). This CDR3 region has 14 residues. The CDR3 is CSASPSSGPYEQYF.

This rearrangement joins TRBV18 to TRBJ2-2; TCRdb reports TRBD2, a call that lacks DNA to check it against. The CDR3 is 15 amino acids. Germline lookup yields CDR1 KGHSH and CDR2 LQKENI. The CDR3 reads CASSPPTSAAGELFF. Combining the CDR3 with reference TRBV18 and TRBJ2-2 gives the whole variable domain NAGVMQNPRHLVRRRGQEARLRCSPMKGHSHVYWYRQLPEEGLKFMVYLQKENIIDESGMPKERFSAEFPKEGPSILRIQQVVRGDSAAYFCASSPPTSAAGELFFGEGSRLTVL.

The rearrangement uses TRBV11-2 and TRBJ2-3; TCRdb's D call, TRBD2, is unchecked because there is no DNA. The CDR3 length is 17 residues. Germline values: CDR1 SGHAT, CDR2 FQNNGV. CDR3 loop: CASSLSRLAGGGDTQYF.

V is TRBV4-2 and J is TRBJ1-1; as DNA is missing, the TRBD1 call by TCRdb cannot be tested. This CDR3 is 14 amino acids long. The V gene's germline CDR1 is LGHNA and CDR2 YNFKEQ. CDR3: CASSQDSGGTEAFF.

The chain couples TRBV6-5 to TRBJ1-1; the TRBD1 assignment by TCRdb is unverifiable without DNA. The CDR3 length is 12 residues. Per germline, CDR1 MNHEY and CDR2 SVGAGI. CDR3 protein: CASSADRGEAFF.

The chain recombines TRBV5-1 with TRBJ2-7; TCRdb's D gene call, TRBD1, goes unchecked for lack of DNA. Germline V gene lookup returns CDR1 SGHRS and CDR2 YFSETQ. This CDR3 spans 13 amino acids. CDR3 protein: CASSLLGGREQYF.

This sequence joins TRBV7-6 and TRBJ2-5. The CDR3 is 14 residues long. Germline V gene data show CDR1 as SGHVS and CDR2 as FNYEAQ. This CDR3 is CASAGQASQETQYF.

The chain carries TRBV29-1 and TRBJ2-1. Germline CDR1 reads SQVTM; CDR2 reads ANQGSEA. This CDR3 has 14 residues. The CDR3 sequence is CSVKGEASDNEQFF.

This chain's CDR3 is CSAPRAGSTEAFF. This chain connects TRBV20-1 to TRBJ1-1; TCRdb reports TRBD1, a call that lacks DNA to check it against. CDR3 length: 13 amino acids. Germline V gene sequence: CDR1 DFQATT, CDR2 SNEGSKA (reference sequence).

CDR3: CASSLAGGPNEQFF. The J gene is TRBJ2-1, the V gene TRBV28; TCRdb indicates TRBD2, and absent DNA this call remains unverified. The CDR3 runs to 14 residues. Germline-derived CDR1 and CDR2 are MDHEN and SYDVKM.

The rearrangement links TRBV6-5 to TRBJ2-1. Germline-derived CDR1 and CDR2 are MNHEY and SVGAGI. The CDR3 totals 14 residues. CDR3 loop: CASSYRASYNEQFF.

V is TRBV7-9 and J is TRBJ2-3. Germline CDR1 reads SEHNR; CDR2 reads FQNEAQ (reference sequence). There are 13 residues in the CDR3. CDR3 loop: CASSWLGTDTQYF.

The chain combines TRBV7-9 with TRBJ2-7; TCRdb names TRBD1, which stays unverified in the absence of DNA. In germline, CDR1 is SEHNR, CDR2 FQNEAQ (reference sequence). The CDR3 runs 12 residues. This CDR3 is CATRQGAGEQYF.

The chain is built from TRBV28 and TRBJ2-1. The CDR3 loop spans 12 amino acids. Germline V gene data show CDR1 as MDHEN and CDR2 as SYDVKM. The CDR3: CASSLGDNEQFF. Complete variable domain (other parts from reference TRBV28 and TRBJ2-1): DVKVTQSSRYLVKRTGEKVFLECVQDMDHENMFWYRQDPGLGLRLIYFSYDVKMKEKGDIPEGYSVSREKKERFSLILESASTNQTSMYLCASSLGDNEQFFGPGTRLTVL.

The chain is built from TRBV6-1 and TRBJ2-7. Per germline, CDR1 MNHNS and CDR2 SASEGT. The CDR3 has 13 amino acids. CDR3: CAARHLSSYEQYF.

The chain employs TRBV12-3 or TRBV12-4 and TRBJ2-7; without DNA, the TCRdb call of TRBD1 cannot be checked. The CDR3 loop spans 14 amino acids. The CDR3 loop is CASSFFRDPGTQYF.

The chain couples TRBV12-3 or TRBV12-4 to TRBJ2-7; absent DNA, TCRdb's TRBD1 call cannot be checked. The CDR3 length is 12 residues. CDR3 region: CASSLRGFEQYF.

The chain's CDR3 is CASSPMTGTNYGYTF. The rearrangement joins TRBV4-1 to TRBJ1-2; with no DNA, the TCRdb D assignment of TRBD1 cannot be verified. The germline gives CDR1 MGHRA, CDR2 YSYEKL. The CDR3 covers 15 residues.

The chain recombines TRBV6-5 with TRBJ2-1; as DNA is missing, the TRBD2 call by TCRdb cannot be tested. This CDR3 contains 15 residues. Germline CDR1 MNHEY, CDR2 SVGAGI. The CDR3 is CASGEEIAGSRGQFF.

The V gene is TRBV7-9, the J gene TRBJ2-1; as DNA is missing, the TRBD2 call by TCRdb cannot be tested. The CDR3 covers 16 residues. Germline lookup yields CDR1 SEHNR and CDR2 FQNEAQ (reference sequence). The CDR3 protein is CASSFSSGGLNNEQFF.

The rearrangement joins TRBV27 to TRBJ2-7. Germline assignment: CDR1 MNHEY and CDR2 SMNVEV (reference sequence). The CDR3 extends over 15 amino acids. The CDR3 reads CASSPRWGGTYEQYF.

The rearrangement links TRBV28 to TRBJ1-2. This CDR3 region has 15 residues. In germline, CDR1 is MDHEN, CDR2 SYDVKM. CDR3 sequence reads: CASSLRLDARHGYTF.

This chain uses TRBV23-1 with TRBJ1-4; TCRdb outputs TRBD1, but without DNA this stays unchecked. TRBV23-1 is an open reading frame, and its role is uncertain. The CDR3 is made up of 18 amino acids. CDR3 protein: CASSQPPLYRGGNEKLFF.

The CDR3 reads CASSSRRDTQYF. The chain is built from TRBV2 and TRBJ2-3. CDR1 and CDR2 (germline): SNHLY, FYNNEI. The CDR3 runs to 12 residues. The whole variable domain, filled in from reference TRBV2 and TRBJ2-3, reads EPEVTQTPSHQVTQMGQEVILRCVPISNHLYFYWYRQILGQKVEFLVSFYNNEISEKSEIFDDQFSVERPDGSNFTLKIRSTKLEDSAMYFCASSSRRDTQYFGPGTRLTVL.

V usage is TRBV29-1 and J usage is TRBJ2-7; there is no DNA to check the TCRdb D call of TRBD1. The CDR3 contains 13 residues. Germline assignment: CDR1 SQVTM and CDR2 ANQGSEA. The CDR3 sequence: CSGGAGRNYEQYF.

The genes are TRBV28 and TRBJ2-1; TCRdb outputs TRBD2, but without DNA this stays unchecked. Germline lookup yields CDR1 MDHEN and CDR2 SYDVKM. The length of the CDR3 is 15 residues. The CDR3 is CASSPGTSLFNEQFF.